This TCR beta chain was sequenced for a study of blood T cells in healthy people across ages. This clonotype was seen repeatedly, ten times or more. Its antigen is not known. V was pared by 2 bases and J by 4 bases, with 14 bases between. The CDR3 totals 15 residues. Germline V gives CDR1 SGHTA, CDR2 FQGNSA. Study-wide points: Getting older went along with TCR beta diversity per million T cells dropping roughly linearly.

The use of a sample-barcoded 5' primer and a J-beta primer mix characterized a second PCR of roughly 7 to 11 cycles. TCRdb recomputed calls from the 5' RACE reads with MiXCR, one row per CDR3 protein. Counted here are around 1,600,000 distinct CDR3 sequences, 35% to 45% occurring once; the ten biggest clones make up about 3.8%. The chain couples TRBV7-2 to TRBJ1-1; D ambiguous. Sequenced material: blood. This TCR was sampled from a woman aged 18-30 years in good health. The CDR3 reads CASSLRARQGTEAFF. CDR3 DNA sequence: TGTGCCAGCAGCTTAAGGGCCCGACAAGGCACTGAAGCTTTCTTT.